In this sample, the clone carrying this T cell receptor (beta chain) turned up many times. The sample is drawn from a study of low-dose radiotherapy and immunotherapy resistance in tumors. Overall study: With fractions of 0.5 Gy given every 2 weeks, Cohort 1 accumulated a total of 6.5 Gy. For four cycles from cycle 1 day 1, patients took 300 mg oral aspirin daily.

The germline V and J ends were trimmed by 1 base and 4 bases, with 17 bases remaining between them. Germline V gives CDR1 SGHDT, CDR2 YYEEEE. This CDR3 region has 16 residues. Gene-specific TRAV and TRBV primers were used for first-strand cDNA, covering alpha and beta chains. PCR amplification of the TCRs was performed with Phusion for approximately 20 PCR cycles, and it relied on a constant-region primer together with a V-primer adapter. TCRdb redid the calling of the reads with MiXCR, one entry per CDR3 protein. In the table there are tens of thousands of distinct CDR3 sequences, under 25% of which are singletons. As for time point: after trial treatment. This sample's treatment: LDRT plus nivolumab, ipilimumab, low-dose cyclophosphamide and aspirin (RACIN trial). The study gave donors nivolumab, ipilimumab, aspirin, low-dose cyclophosphamide and low-dose radiotherapy. Those eligible were patients bearing advanced solid tumors lacking tumor-infiltrating lymphocytes.

This receptor was identified in a female donor with ovarian cancer. V and J are TRBV5-6 and TRBJ2-5; unclear D gene. Source: PBMCs, taken after low-dose radiotherapy plus immunotherapy. The CDR3 sequence is CASSLRLVWALETQYF. CDR3 in DNA: TGTGCCAGCAGCTTGCGGCTAGTCTGGGCCTTAGAGACCCAGTACTTC.